These 27 T cell receptor beta chains share one sample of origin, sequenced in a study of breast tumors, draining lymph nodes, adjacent tissues. TCRdb re-derived calls from the multiplex PCR reads in MiXCR, one entry per CDR3 protein. The table lists about 35,000 distinct CDR3 sequences, roughly 36% of them singletons. Sequencing was done on a sample of breast tumor tissue. Every receptor here comes from a female donor with breast cancer. Some clones in this sample may be carry-over from other donors' samples.

This clonotype appeared many times. The chain uses TRBV7-2 and TRBJ1-3; D is uncertain. Trimming stripped 3 bases from V and 2 bases from J, with 8 bases between. Germline V gene lookup returns CDR1 SGHTA and CDR2 FQGNSA. This CDR3 comprises 14 residues. CDR3 residues: CASSFGGPGNTIYF. The DNA of the CDR3 is TGTGCCAGCAGCTTTGGAGGGCCTGGAAACACCATATATTTT.

The J gene is TRBJ2-6, the V gene TRBV6-2 or TRBV6-3, with D perhaps TRBD2 (6 bases). Germline CDR1 and CDR2: MNHEY and SVGEGT. V lost 6 bases, J lost 2 bases, and 14 bases lay in between. The CDR3 runs 16 residues. The DNA for the CDR3 is TGTGCCAGCAGCCTCCGGGGCGGGACTGGGGCCAACGTCCTGACTTTC. Its translation: CASSLRGGTGANVLTF.

This clonotype was recorded at least ten times. The rearrangement uses TRBV6-2 or TRBV6-3 and TRBJ2-1; D might be TRBD2 (6 bases). The length of the CDR3 is 13 residues. The V end lost 6 bases, the J end lost 5 bases, and 11 bases lay between the germline ends. Germline V CDR1 and CDR2: MNHEY, SVGEGT. This CDR3 reads CASSRDLNNEQFF. CDR3 DNA sequence: TGTGCCAGCAGCAGGGACTTGAACAATGAGCAGTTCTTC.

The sample holds a few counts of this clonotype. J is TRBJ2-1 and V is TRBV27; 8 bases are shared with TRBD2. CDR3 size: 17 residues. J gave up 8 bases and V 8 bases, and 20 bases lay outside the gene matches. Germline lookup yields CDR1 MNHEY and CDR2 SMNVEV (reference sequence). The CDR3 sequence: CASRFTFGLAGLDEQFF. The CDR3 bases are TGTGCCAGCCGCTTTACCTTCGGACTAGCTGGATTAGATGAGCAGTTCTTC.

On this clonotype itself: This sequence may be a read error, since a much larger clone differs from it by one base. The chain carries TRBV6-2 or TRBV6-3 and TRBJ1-2, with a tentative D call TRBD1 (5 bases). Looked up from germline, CDR1 is MNHEY and CDR2 is SVGEGT. CDR3 size: 13 residues. Trimming left V 4 bases short and J 6 bases short, with 12 bases between. CDR3 nucleotide sequence: TGTGCCAGCAGTTCGGGGGACTTCCATGGCTACACCTTC. Its translation is CASSSGDFHGYTF.

J is TRBJ2-1 and V is TRBV20-1; possibly TRBD2 for D (5 bases). CDR3 length: 13 residues. Per germline, CDR1 DFQATT and CDR2 SNEGSKA (reference sequence). V was trimmed by 0 bases and J by 8 bases, leaving 11 bases between them. For the CDR3, the DNA is TGCAGTGCTAGAGATTTTACGCGGGATGAGCAGTTCTTC. This codes for CSARDFTRDEQFF.

V is TRBV7-9 and J is TRBJ2-2; D possibly corresponds to TRBD2 (5 bases). CDR3 length: 12 residues. The V end was cut by 8 bases, the J end by 8 bases, with 12 bases between. CDR1 is SEHNR and CDR2 is FQNEAQ in the germline V gene (reference sequence). The CDR3 reads CASGTGGGELFF. In DNA, the CDR3 is TGTGCCAGCGGCACCGGCGGGGGGGAGCTGTTTTTT.

The V and J genes are TRBV5-1 and TRBJ2-3; 10 positions match TRBD1. The trim removed 3 bases at V and 0 bases at J, leaving 4 bases unmatched. Germline assignment: CDR1 SGHRS and CDR2 YFSETQ. This CDR3 contains 16 residues. The CDR3 DNA sequence: TGCGCCAGCAGCTCCGGGACAGGGGCCAGCACAGATACGCAGTATTTT. This translates into CASSSGTGASTDTQYF.

This rearrangement joins TRBV7-2 to TRBJ2-2, with D tentatively TRBD1 (6 bases). With 4 bases removed from V and 2 bases from J, the gap between germline ends came to 14 bases. CDR1 and CDR2 (germline): SGHTA, FQGNSA. The CDR3 spans 16 residues. In DNA, the CDR3 is TGTGCCAGCAGCTCACAGGGAGCCTCCAACACCGGGGAGCTGTTTTTT. Translation: CASSSQGASNTGELFF.

Turning to this clonotype: The junction does not match germline at one end; this may be a read error. V and J are TRBV30 and TRBJ2-7; the D gene is possibly TRBD2 (6 bases). The CDR3 sequence is 14 residues long. The germline gives CDR1 GTSNPN, CDR2 SVGIG (reference sequence). The chain's CDR3 is CACPWAGLLYGQYF. As DNA, the CDR3 is TGTGCCTGCCCCTGGGCGGGATTGTTATACGGGCAGTACTTC. The full variable domain, with the rest looked up from reference TRBV30 and TRBJ2-7, is SQTIHQWPATLVQPVGSPLSLECTVEGTSNPNLYWYRQAAGRGLQLLFYSVGIGQISSEVPQNLSASRPQDRQFILSSKKLLLSDSGFYLCACPWAGLLYGQYFGPGTRLTVT.

Regarding this clonotype: One end of the junction is discordant with germline, which a read error may explain. The V and J genes are TRBV12-3 or TRBV12-4 and TRBJ2-1, with D tentatively TRBD1 (7 bases). The CDR3 runs to 12 residues. CDR3 sequence reads: CASRFRGDERFF. The CDR3 DNA follows: TGTGCCAGCAGATTCAGGGGGGATGAGCGGTTCTTC.

About this clonotype itself: This may come from a read error, since a much larger clone is one base off. This sequence joins TRBV10-2 and TRBJ2-7, with a tentative D call TRBD2 (7 bases). The CDR3 has 12 residues. Germline values: CDR1 WSHSY, CDR2 SAAADI. This chain's CDR3 is CASSGGGGERYF. CDR3 nucleotide sequence: TGCGCCAGCAGTGGGGGGGGGGGCGAGCGGTACTTC.

This clonotype was counted ten times or more. CDR3 amino acids: CASSYREGGELFF. CDR3 DNA: TGTGCCAGCAGTTACAGGGAAGGCGGGGAGCTGTTTTTT. This chain connects TRBV12-3 or TRBV12-4 to TRBJ2-2; D might be TRBD1 (6 bases). This CDR3 is built from 13 residues. Trimming shortened V by 4 bases and J by 7 bases, and 10 bases separated the two germline ends.

The table lists this clonotype with a count of one. This may come from a read error, since a much larger clone is one base off. The chain joins TRBV28 to TRBJ2-7, with a tentative D call TRBD2 (5 bases). This CDR3 has 14 residues. Germline lookup yields CDR1 MDHEN and CDR2 SYDVKM. This chain's CDR3 is CAGSQAGPSYEQYF. In DNA form, the CDR3 reads TGTGCCGGCAGCCAGGCGGGCCCCTCCTACGAGCAGTACTTC.

To note about this clonotype: One junction end does not reproduce the germline sequence, and a read error may be involved. This chain uses TRBV10-3 with TRBJ1-2; no reliable D call. Germline V CDR1 and CDR2: ENHRY, SYGVKD. The CDR3 has 13 amino acids. In nucleotides, the CDR3 is TGTGCCGTCAGTGTCGGTCTTGTCGATGGCTACGCCTTC. Translating gives CAVSVGLVDGYAF.

This clonotype has a count of ten or more. The chain joins TRBV19 to TRBJ2-3, with 8 bases lining up with TRBD2. The CDR3 runs 14 residues. Trimming at V came to 5 bases and at J to 4 bases, leaving 5 bases not matched to a gene. CDR1 is LNHDA and CDR2 is SQIVND in the germline V gene (reference sequence). The CDR3 coding sequence is TGTGCCAGTAGTCCCCGGGAGGGGGCAGATACGCAGTATTTT. Translation: CASSPREGADTQYF.

This clonotype was counted a few times. This chain links TRBV27 with TRBJ2-7; TRBD2 aligns across 8 bases. Germline V gene data show CDR1 as MNHEY and CDR2 as SMNVEV (reference sequence). CDR3 length: 15 amino acids. V lost 5 bases and J lost 4; bases outside the gene matches: 10. The CDR3 nucleotides read TGTGCCAGCAGTCATCGCGCAGCGGGAGTGTACGAGCAGTACTTC. This encodes CASSHRAAGVYEQYF.

This clonotype was counted once. This may stem from a read error, because a much larger clone lies one nucleotide away. The chain recombines TRBV6-2 or TRBV6-3 with TRBJ1-5; 7 bases map to TRBD1. V lost 8 bases to trimming and J lost 0 bases; unmatched junction nucleotides: 7. The V gene's germline CDR1 is MNHEY and CDR2 SVGEGT. The CDR3 is 15 residues long. CDR3: CASGPGTASNQPQHF. DNA of the CDR3: TGTGCCAGCGGGCCCGGGACAGCTAGCAATCAGCCCCAGCATTTT.

This clonotype was recorded many times. The rearrangement links TRBV4-1 to TRBJ2-3, with 8 positions matching TRBD2. V shed 0 bases and J 2 bases; nucleotides not matched to a gene: 4. This CDR3 comprises 16 residues. From germline, CDR1 is MGHRA and CDR2 YSYEKL. CDR3 DNA: TGCGCCAGCAGCCAAGAGGTAGCGGGGTCCACAGATACGCAGTATTTT. This encodes CASSQEVAGSTDTQYF.

The chain combines TRBV20-1 with TRBJ2-5, with D perhaps being TRBD1 or TRBD2 (8 bases each). Trimming pared 4 bases from V and 5 bases from J, leaving 14 bases between. Germline CDR1 and CDR2: DFQATT and SNEGSKA (reference sequence). This CDR3 has 13 residues. The CDR3 protein is CSATGGGGETQYF. CDR3 coding DNA: TGCAGTGCTACAGGGGGCGGGGGGGAGACCCAGTACTTC.

This clonotype is labeled medium-sized (0.01 to 0.1%). V gene TRBV20-1 combines with J gene TRBJ2-1, with 13 positions matching TRBD2. Germline CDR1 reads DFQATT; CDR2 reads SNEGSKA (reference sequence). V trimming: 8 bases; J trimming: 9 bases; junction bases outside the gene matches: 16. CDR3 size: 16 residues. The CDR3 region has the DNA TGCAGTCCTCAAGCCCGGACTAGCGGGAGACCCGTTGAGCAGTTCTTC. It encodes CSPQARTSGRPVEQFF.

The chain joins TRBV28 to TRBJ2-7, with TRBD1 identical over 7 bases. The V segment lost 6 bases and the J segment 5 bases; nucleotides outside the gene matches: 10. Germline CDR1 reads MDHEN; CDR2 reads SYDVKM. This CDR3 is built from 14 residues. The CDR3 DNA reads TGTGCCAGCAGGCCACCGACAGGGTTCGACGAGCAGTACTTC. Protein: CASRPPTGFDEQYF.

This clonotype was counted at least ten times. The chain has TRBV12-3 or TRBV12-4 and TRBJ1-3; D ambiguous. The CDR3 contains 13 residues. V was cut by 5 bases and J by 6 bases, with 11 bases left in between. The CDR3 spells CASSRLVTNTIYF. Written as DNA, the CDR3 is TGTGCCAGCAGTCGCCTGGTAACAAACACCATATATTTT.

Remarks on this clonotype: The CDR3 end shows no conserved phenylalanine or tryptophan, and so a read error is likely. No DNA is shown, since the ends of the CDR3 on it are uncertain; the CDR3 is the one TCRdb lists. The chain carries TRBV7-9 and TRBJ1-6; the table assigns TRBD1, which was not confirmed against the DNA. The CDR3 is 16 amino acids long, termini counted. Germline CDR1 and CDR2: SEHNR and FQNEAQ (reference sequence). The CDR3 sequence: CASSLEGQGKNSLPHS.

In its sample, this clonotype was seen many times. CDR3 nucleotides: TGTGCCACCAGCAGAGATGGAGGGGCAGAGACCCAGTACTTC. It is translated as CATSRDGGAETQYF. The chain combines TRBV15 with TRBJ2-5; TRBD2 might be the D (6 bases). Trimming pared 0 bases from V and 4 bases from J, leaving 9 bases between. The CDR3 is 14 residues long. Germline values: CDR1 LNHNV, CDR2 YYDKDF (reference sequence).

This clonotype has at least ten counts. V gene TRBV19 combines with J gene TRBJ2-1; perhaps TRBD2 as D (5 bases). There are 24 residues in the CDR3. From germline, CDR1 is LNHDA and CDR2 SQIVND (reference sequence). V gave up 5 bases and J gave up 0 bases, with 38 bases separating them. CDR3: CASSPNGERNREKWARPSYNEQFF. The DNA for the CDR3 is TGTGCCAGTAGTCCAAACGGAGAGCGGAACCGCGAAAAATGGGCGCGACCCTCCTACAATGAGCAGTTCTTC. The whole variable domain, filled in from reference TRBV19 and TRBJ2-1, reads DGGITQSPKYLFRKEGQNVTLSCEQNLNHDAMYWYRQDPGQGLRLIYYSQIVNDFQKGDIAEGYSVSREKKESFPLTVTSAQKNPTAFYLCASSPNGERNREKWARPSYNEQFFGPGTRLTVL.

Ten or more counts support this clonotype. The chain couples TRBV3-1 to TRBJ1-2; D possibly corresponds to TRBD1 (5 bases). CDR1 is LGHDT, CDR2 YNNKEL, per germline (reference sequence). V lost 7 bases, J lost 8 bases, and 14 bases lay in between. The CDR3 is 12 residues long. This CDR3 is CASNLGEGGYTF. As DNA, the CDR3 is TGTGCCAGCAACCTAGGGGAAGGCGGCTACACCTTC.